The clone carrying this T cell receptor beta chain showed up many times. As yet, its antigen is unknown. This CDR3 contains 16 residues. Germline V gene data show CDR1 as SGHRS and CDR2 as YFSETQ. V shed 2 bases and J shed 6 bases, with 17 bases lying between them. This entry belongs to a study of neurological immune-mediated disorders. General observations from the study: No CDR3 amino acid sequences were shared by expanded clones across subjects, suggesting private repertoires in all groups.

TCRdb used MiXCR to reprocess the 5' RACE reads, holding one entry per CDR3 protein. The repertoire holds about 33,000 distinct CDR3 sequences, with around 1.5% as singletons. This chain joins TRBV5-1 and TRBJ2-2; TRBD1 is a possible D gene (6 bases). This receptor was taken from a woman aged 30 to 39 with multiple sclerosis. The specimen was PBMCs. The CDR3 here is CASSLEWQGRAGELFF. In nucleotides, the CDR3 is TGCGCCAGCAGCTTAGAGTGGCAGGGGAGAGCCGGGGAGCTGTTTTTT.